Following are 27 T cell receptor beta chains from one sample sequenced in a study of T cell repertoires in cytomegalovirus infection. TCRdb redid the calling of the reads with MiXCR, one entry per CDR3 protein. This table has tens of thousands of distinct CDR3 sequences, around 21% appearing once. No antigen has been assigned to these receptors. Source: CD8+ T cells from cultured PBMCs, taken from culture after CMV antigen stimulation. These receptors all stem from a human donor in good health (CMV status not recorded). Some clones in this sample may be carry-over from other donors' samples.

V usage is TRBV11-1 and J usage is TRBJ2-1, with 8 nucleotides matching TRBD2. CDR1 is SGHAT, CDR2 FQDESV, per germline (reference sequence). This CDR3 region has 14 residues. J lost 5 bases, V lost 8 bases, and 8 bases had no gene match. CDR3 sequence: CASSGGGTHNEQFF. For the CDR3, the DNA is TGTGCCAGCTCGGGGGGGGGGACCCACAATGAGCAGTTCTTC.

This clonotype has more than one count but fewer than ten. This chain joins TRBV12-3 or TRBV12-4 and TRBJ2-1, with TRBD2 matching 9 bases. CDR3 size: 14 residues. V lost 3 bases to trimming and J lost 9 bases; unmatched junction nucleotides: 6. The CDR3 DNA is TGTGCCAGCAGTTTGGGCGGGAGGGCCCTTGAGCAGTTCTTC. Its translation: CASSLGGRALEQFF.

The sample holds one count of this clonotype. A read error is possible here, since a much larger clone lies one base away. The chain is built from TRBV2 and TRBJ1-2; unclear D gene. Germline CDR1 SNHLY, CDR2 FYNNEI. The length of the CDR3 is 12 residues. CDR3 nucleotide sequence: TGTGCCAGCAGTGTTTCGTGGTATGGCTGCACCTTC. It is translated as CASSVSWYGCTF.

The rearrangement links TRBV27 to TRBJ1-2; D remains unclear. The CDR3 has 13 residues. Germline loops: CDR1 MNHEY, CDR2 SMNVEV (reference sequence). V was trimmed by 1 base and J by 1 base, leaving 4 bases between them. The DNA of the CDR3 is TGTGCCAGCAGTTTATTTAATAACTATGGCTACACCTTC. It translates to CASSLFNNYGYTF.

This clonotype was detected many times. This chain connects TRBV6-5 to TRBJ2-5; 8 bases fit TRBD1. The CDR3 is 13 residues long. Germline CDR1 MNHEY, CDR2 SVGAGI. The V gene end was trimmed by 8 bases and the J gene end by 5 bases; junction bases not matched to a gene: 7. CDR3 sequence reads: CASCQGARETQYF. The CDR3 coding sequence is TGTGCCAGCTGCCAGGGGGCCCGGGAGACCCAGTACTTC.

The V gene is TRBV27, the J gene TRBJ1-6; D unresolved. The CDR3 length is 14 residues. Germline CDR1 reads MNHEY; CDR2 reads SMNVEV (reference sequence). The germline V and J ends were trimmed by 2 bases and 8 bases, with 10 bases remaining between them. CDR3: CASSLGSGYSPLHF. The CDR3 nucleotides are TGTGCCAGCAGTTTAGGCAGCGGGTATTCACCCCTCCACTTT.

This clonotype was seen ten or more times. The genes are TRBV7-6 and TRBJ2-5; D gene uncertain. The CDR3 loop spans 12 amino acids. CDR1 SGHVS and CDR2 FNYEAQ come from the germline V gene. Trimming pared 4 bases from V and 9 bases from J, leaving 12 bases between. The CDR3 sequence: CASSSPDRAQYF. CDR3 DNA sequence: TGTGCCAGCAGCTCCCCTGACCGGGCCCAGTACTTC. Together with reference TRBV7-6 and TRBJ2-5, the CDR3 gives the full variable domain: GAGVSQSPRYKVTKRGQDVALRCDPISGHVSLYWYRQALGQGPEFLTYFNYEAQQDKSGLPNDRFSAERPEGSISTLTIQRTEQRDSAMYRCASSSPDRAQYFGPGTRLLVL.

This clonotype was counted at least ten times. This sequence joins TRBV7-9 and TRBJ2-5; D possibly uses TRBD1 or TRBD2 (5 bases each). Germline-derived CDR1 and CDR2 are SEHNR and FQNEAQ (reference sequence). The V and J ends lost 3 bases and 5 bases respectively, with 13 bases between them. CDR3 length: 14 amino acids. CDR3: CASSFWGREETQYF. CDR3 sequence (DNA): TGTGCCAGCAGCTTTTGGGGCAGGGAGGAGACCCAGTACTTC.

This clonotype turned up a few times. The CDR3 sequence is CASSPGERRKLFF. CDR3 nucleotide sequence: TGTGCCAGCAGTCCCGGCGAAAGGAGAAAACTGTTTTTT. The V call is TRBV6-5, the J call TRBJ1-4; no clear D. Trimming left V 5 bases short and J 10 bases short, with 14 bases between. This CDR3 has 13 amino acids. In germline, CDR1 is MNHEY, CDR2 SVGAGI.

This clonotype appeared many times. The chain employs TRBV12-3 or TRBV12-4 and TRBJ1-5; D not certain. The CDR3 sequence is 12 residues long. Trimming left V 3 bases short and J 6 bases short, with 6 bases between. CDR3 region: CASSFPSQPQHF. The CDR3 DNA follows: TGTGCCAGCAGTTTTCCGAGTCAGCCCCAGCATTTT.

This clonotype has ten or more counts. The rearrangement uses TRBV6-2 or TRBV6-3 and TRBJ1-5, with TRBD1 as a possible D gene (5 bases). The germline V and J ends were trimmed by 2 bases and 1 base, with 12 bases remaining between them. The CDR3 sequence is 16 residues long. The germline V gene encodes CDR1 MNHEY and CDR2 SVGEGT. The CDR3 nucleotides are TGTGCCAGCAGTTACGAGCCGGGACGGAGCAATCAGCCCCAGCATTTT. Its translation is CASSYEPGRSNQPQHF.

This clonotype has ten or more counts. This sequence joins TRBV7-9 and TRBJ2-3; a weak D match, TRBD2 (7 bases). Per the germline V gene, CDR1 is SEHNR and CDR2 is FQNEAQ (reference sequence). The ends were cut back, 2 bases at V and 2 bases at J, with 14 bases in the middle. The length of the CDR3 is 16 residues. The DNA for the CDR3 is TGTGCCAGCAGCTTATCGAGGGGGGGCATCACAGATACGCAGTATTTT. Protein: CASSLSRGGITDTQYF. The whole variable domain, remainder taken from reference TRBV7-9 and TRBJ2-3, is DTGVSQNPRHKITKRGQNVTFRCDPISEHNRLYWYRQTLGQGPEFLTYFQNEAQLEKSRLLSDRFSAERPKGSFSTLEIQRTEQGDSAMYLCASSLSRGGITDTQYFGPGTRLTVL.

The chain couples TRBV2 to TRBJ2-1; TRBD1 aligns across 10 bases. The germline gives CDR1 SNHLY, CDR2 FYNNEI. V shed 0 bases and J 7 bases; nucleotides not matched to a gene: 6. The CDR3 covers 16 residues. The CDR3 region has the DNA TGTGCCAGCAGTGAAGCCCCGGGACAGGGGTCAAATGAGCAGTTCTTC. It yields the protein CASSEAPGQGSNEQFF.

The chain has TRBV11-2 and TRBJ2-7; the D gene is possibly TRBD2 (6 bases). Trimming removed 6 bases from V and 5 bases from J, with 23 bases in between. The V gene's germline CDR1 is SGHAT and CDR2 FQNNGV. The CDR3 consists of 16 residues. CDR3 nucleotides: TGTGCCAGCAGACGTGGAACCCTCGGAGGCGGGAACGAGCAGTACTTC. Translation: CASRRGTLGGGNEQYF.

V gene TRBV19 combines with J gene TRBJ1-1, with TRBD1 identical over 8 bases. CDR3 size: 13 residues. The J segment lost 1 base and the V segment lost 10 bases, leaving 5 bases of the junction unmatched. Germline V gene lookup returns CDR1 LNHDA and CDR2 SQIVND (reference sequence). The CDR3 here is CATDGQGNTEAFF. CDR3 coding DNA: TGTGCCACAGACGGACAGGGGAACACTGAAGCTTTCTTT. Combining the CDR3 with reference TRBV19 and TRBJ1-1 gives the whole variable domain DGGITQSPKYLFRKEGQNVTLSCEQNLNHDAMYWYRQDPGQGLRLIYYSQIVNDFQKGDIAEGYSVSREKKESFPLTVTSAQKNPTAFYLCATDGQGNTEAFFGQGTRLTVV.

This clonotype appeared many times. One end of the junction is discordant with germline, which a read error may explain. The chain joins TRBV7-6 to TRBJ1-1, with unresolved D. The CDR3 is 14 amino acids. CDR1 and CDR2 (germline): SGHVS, FNYEAQ. The CDR3 coding sequence is TGTGCCAGCAGTTTAGGGCCGGTGAACACTGAAGCTTTCTTT. Its protein product is CASSLGPVNTEAFF.

V usage is TRBV6-1 and J usage is TRBJ2-7, with a tentative D call TRBD2 (6 bases). Germline CDR1 and CDR2: MNHNS and SASEGT. The CDR3 has 13 residues. The V end lost 11 bases, the J end lost 4 bases, and 18 bases lay between the germline ends. CDR3 nucleotide sequence: TGTGCCGCCCATCGGGGGACGGGATACGAGCAGTACTTC. This sequence encodes CAAHRGTGYEQYF.

This clonotype was picked up many times. This chain joins TRBV3-1 and TRBJ2-1, with D possibly being TRBD1 (6 bases). V lost 0 bases, J lost 8 bases, and 14 bases lay in between. The CDR3 consists of 15 residues. Germline V lookup: CDR1 LGHDT, CDR2 YNNKEL (reference sequence). In nucleotides, the CDR3 is TGTGCCAGCAGCCAAGAGGACAGTCCCTCCGATGAGCAGTTCTTC. Residues: CASSQEDSPSDEQFF.

The CDR3 DNA sequence: TGTGCCAGCAGTCCCGTGGGGCAAGGTACTCAGCCCCAGCATTTT. Protein sequence: CASSPVGQGTQPQHF. The chain couples TRBV6-5 to TRBJ1-5; a possible D gene is TRBD1 (5 bases). CDR1 MNHEY and CDR2 SVGAGI come from the germline V gene. V was pared by 5 bases and J by 6 bases, with 17 bases between. This CDR3 is built from 15 residues.

The chain links TRBV7-8 to TRBJ1-5; possible D gene TRBD1, 5 bases. Trimming took 4 bases from V and 4 from J, leaving 11 bases between them. CDR1 and CDR2 from the germline V gene are SGHVS and FQNEAQ. The CDR3 spans 14 residues. The CDR3 is CASSYRGANQPQHF. The CDR3 DNA reads as TGTGCCAGCAGCTACCGGGGCGCGAATCAGCCCCAGCATTTT.

This chain links TRBV27 with TRBJ1-2; D remains unclear. The germline V gene has CDR1 MNHEY and CDR2 SMNVEV (reference sequence). This CDR3 is 15 amino acids long. With 3 bases removed from V and 3 bases from J, the gap between germline ends came to 14 bases. The DNA for the CDR3 is TGTGCCAGCAGTTTTCTACCGGAGGGCGACTATGGCTACACCTTC. Translation: CASSFLPEGDYGYTF.

This clonotype has only a few counts. V is TRBV29-1 and J is TRBJ2-2; weak D call: TRBD1 (5 bases). In germline, CDR1 is SQVTM, CDR2 ANQGSEA. The CDR3 has 14 residues. Deletions cut 6 bases from V and 7 bases from J, with 18 bases between. CDR3 bases: TGCAGCGTAGGGGCAGCAGGAACGGACGGGGAGCTGTTTTTT. This translates into CSVGAAGTDGELFF.

This sequence joins TRBV29-1 and TRBJ2-7; 9 bases map to TRBD2. The CDR3 extends over 15 amino acids. Germline CDR1 and CDR2: SQVTM and ANQGSEA. The ends lost 8 bases at V and 0 bases at J; junction bases unmatched: 11. DNA of the CDR3: TGCAGCACGGGGGTTGGTAGCGGGGGCTCCTACGAGCAGTACTTC. This translates into CSTGVGSGGSYEQYF.

J is TRBJ2-2 and V is TRBV4-1; D is unresolved. Trimming took 0 bases from V and 0 from J, leaving 5 bases between them. CDR1 is MGHRA and CDR2 is YSYEKL in the germline V gene. This CDR3 region has 15 residues. The CDR3 bases are TGCGCCAGCAGCCAAGAGGGCCCGAACACCGGGGAGCTGTTTTTT. The encoded protein is CASSQEGPNTGELFF.

V gene TRBV7-6 combines with J gene TRBJ1-2, with D unclear. V lost 3 bases and J 7 bases, leaving 15 bases between the germline ends. The CDR3 extends over 14 amino acids. Germline CDR1 SGHVS, CDR2 FNYEAQ. The CDR3 is CASSLSASGVGYTF. In DNA, the CDR3 is TGTGCCAGCAGCTTGTCAGCCTCAGGCGTTGGCTACACCTTC.

This clonotype was detected many times. In nucleotides, the CDR3 is TGTGCCAGCAGCTTAAGGGGACAGGTTATCTCTGGGGCCAACGTCCTGACTTTC. This sequence encodes CASSLRGQVISGANVLTF. V is TRBV7-8 and J is TRBJ2-6, with 8 positions matching TRBD1. Germline values: CDR1 SGHVS, CDR2 FQNEAQ. This CDR3 has 18 amino acids. The V segment lost 2 bases and the J segment 0 bases; nucleotides outside the gene matches: 6.

The chain is built from TRBV20-1 and TRBJ2-7, with D perhaps TRBD1 (6 bases). Deletions cut 0 bases from V and 2 bases from J, with 17 bases between. Germline V lookup: CDR1 DFQATT, CDR2 SNEGSKA (reference sequence). The CDR3 length is 16 residues. CDR3 DNA sequence: TGCAGTGCTAGAGATCTCCGCGCAGGGGATCCCTACGAGCAGTACTTC. Its protein is CSARDLRAGDPYEQYF.